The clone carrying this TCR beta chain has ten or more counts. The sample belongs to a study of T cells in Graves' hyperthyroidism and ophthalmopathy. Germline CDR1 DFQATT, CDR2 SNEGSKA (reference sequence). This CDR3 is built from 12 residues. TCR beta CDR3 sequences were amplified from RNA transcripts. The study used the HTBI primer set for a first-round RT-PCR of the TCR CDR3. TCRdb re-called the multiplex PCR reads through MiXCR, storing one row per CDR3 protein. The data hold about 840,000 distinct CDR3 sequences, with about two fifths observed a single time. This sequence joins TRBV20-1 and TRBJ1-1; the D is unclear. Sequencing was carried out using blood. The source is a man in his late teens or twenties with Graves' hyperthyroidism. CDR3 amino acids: CVTRTTNTEAFF. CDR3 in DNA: TGCGTGACACGGACTACGAACACTGAAGCTTTCTTT.